One T cell receptor (beta chain) is described in this entry. The antigen is not known. The entry originates in a study of human thymus T cells. General study findings and limits: Thymic and blood repertoires seemed to favor certain V and J genes.

No fixed cell number was used; all available blood leukocytes supplied DNA. TCRdb's copy holds only in-frame clones and misses some; the assay was immunoSEQ multiplex PCR. This sample has about 60,000 clones, with 94% found just once. This receptor was obtained from a boy under two years old with a congenital heart defect but otherwise immunologically healthy. The sample consisted of blood.

The CDR3 nucleotides read TGTGCCAGCAGCTTGGAGCGGGACAGGGGGCGTCAGCCCCAGCATTTT. Protein product: CASSLERDRGRQPQHF. The chain combines TRBV5-5 with TRBJ1-5; 12 nucleotides agree with TRBD1. The CDR3 extends over 16 amino acids. The germline CDR1 and CDR2 sequences are SGHKS and YYEKEE (reference sequence). V shed 0 bases, J shed 6 bases, and the junction held 4 bases outside the gene matches.